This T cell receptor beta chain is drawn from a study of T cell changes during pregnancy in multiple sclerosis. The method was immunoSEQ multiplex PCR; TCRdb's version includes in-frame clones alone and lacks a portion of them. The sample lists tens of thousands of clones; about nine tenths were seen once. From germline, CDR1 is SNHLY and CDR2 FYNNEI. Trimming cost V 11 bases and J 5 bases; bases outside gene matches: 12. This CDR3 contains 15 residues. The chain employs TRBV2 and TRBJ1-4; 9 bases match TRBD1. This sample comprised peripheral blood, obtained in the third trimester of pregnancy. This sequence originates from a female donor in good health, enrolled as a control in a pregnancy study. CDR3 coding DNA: TGTGCCGGACGAAGACCGGGACAGGGAAATGAAAAACTGTTTTTT. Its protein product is CAGRRPGQGNEKLFF.